The clone carrying this TCR beta chain has just a few counts. The CDR3 spans 16 residues. Germline V lookup: CDR1 SGHTA, CDR2 FQGNSA. The V and J ends lost 2 bases and 1 base respectively, with 12 bases between them. These data belong to a study of blood T cells in healthy people across ages. Study summary: Every two T cells gave about one barcoded beta molecule via template switching.

PCR was performed a second time for about 6 to 12 cycles using a sample-barcoded 5' primer and a J-beta primer mix. TCRdb analysed the 5' RACE reads with MiXCR anew, one entry per CDR3 protein. The top ten clones hold roughly 3.7% of a sample with 1.5 million to 1.8 million distinct CDR3 sequences, under 55% of them seen once. This sequence joins TRBV7-2 and TRBJ1-5; D not resolved. This receptor was identified in a woman younger than 35 in good health. What was sequenced was blood. The CDR3 DNA reads as TGTGCCAGCAGCTTATCGTTGGGTTTCAGCAATCAGCCCCAGCATTTT. Translation gives CASSLSLGFSNQPQHF.